The 17 T cell receptor beta chains listed next were all sequenced from one sample in a study of blood T cells in healthy people across ages. Using a J-beta primer mix together with a sample-barcoded 5' primer, a second PCR was run for 7 to 11 cycles. TCRdb processed the 5' RACE reads anew with MiXCR; each CDR3 protein has one entry. The sample shows about 560,000 distinct CDR3 sequences, about 29% of them seen only once. These data are also associated with another study on T cells of mothers and their children.

The sequenced sample consisted of blood. The source is a boy aged 2-15 years in good health.

The V call is TRBV6-4, the J call TRBJ2-3, with unresolved D. This CDR3 region has 14 residues. Trimming shortened V by 2 bases and J by 0 bases, and 6 bases separated the two germline ends. The germline V gene has CDR1 MRHNA and CDR2 SNTAGT. The DNA of the CDR3 is TGTGCCAGCAGTGACGACGGGAGCACAGATACGCAGTATTTT. Translation: CASSDDGSTDTQYF.

The rearrangement uses TRBV29-1 and TRBJ2-1; no reliable D call. V was shortened by 0 bases and J by 10 bases, with 10 bases between the two germline ends. The germline V gene has CDR1 SQVTM and CDR2 ANQGSEA. The CDR3 loop spans 12 amino acids. The CDR3 nucleotides read TGCAGCGTTGAAGAATCGGCTCGGGAGCAGTTCTTC. Translated, it gives CSVEESAREQFF.

This chain uses TRBV27 with TRBJ1-2; the D gene is possibly TRBD1 (5 bases). Germline V gene lookup returns CDR1 MNHEY and CDR2 SMNVEV (reference sequence). V lost 0 bases and J 4 bases, leaving 9 bases between the germline ends. This CDR3 spans 14 amino acids. Here the CDR3 DNA reads TGTGCCAGCAGTTTATCATCCAGGGCCTATGGCTACACCTTC. This translates into CASSLSSRAYGYTF.

This chain links TRBV2 with TRBJ2-1; D is uncertain. Germline V gives CDR1 SNHLY, CDR2 FYNNEI. This CDR3 is 15 amino acids long. The germline V and J ends were trimmed by 4 bases and 2 bases, with 12 bases remaining between them. The CDR3 region is CASSARLGPYNEQFF. The CDR3 coding sequence is TGTGCCAGCAGTGCTAGGTTAGGTCCCTACAATGAGCAGTTCTTC.

The chain employs TRBV25-1 and TRBJ2-6, with 8 bases identical to TRBD1. Looked up from germline, CDR1 is MGHDK and CDR2 is SYGVNS. The CDR3 sequence is 18 residues long. J gave up 0 bases and V 6 bases, and 10 bases lay outside the gene matches. The CDR3 nucleotides read TGTGCCAGCAGCGCTACGACAGGGGAGCACTCTGGGGCCAACGTCCTGACTTTC. Translating it yields CASSATTGEHSGANVLTF.

The J gene is TRBJ2-3, the V gene TRBV12-3 or TRBV12-4; D possibly corresponds to TRBD2 (6 bases). The CDR3 has 16 amino acids. V gave up 6 bases and J gave up 0 bases, with 16 bases separating them. The CDR3 protein is CASRSSGGLSTDTQYF. The CDR3 coding sequence is TGTGCCAGCAGGAGTTCCGGGGGTTTAAGCACAGATACGCAGTATTTT.

This clonotype showed up just a few times. One junction end does not reproduce the germline sequence, and a read error may be involved. The rearrangement joins TRBV10-3 to TRBJ2-5, with TRBD1 matching 7 bases. CDR3 size: 13 residues. Germline V gene sequence: CDR1 ENHRY, CDR2 SYGVKD. CDR3 loop: CAISGWDSDERFF. The CDR3 DNA reads TGTGCCATCAGTGGGTGGGACAGCGATGAGCGGTTCTTC.

This clonotype was counted a few times. This sequence joins TRBV20-1 and TRBJ2-7; possible D gene TRBD1, 5 bases. This CDR3 is built from 17 residues. The V and J ends lost 0 bases and 6 bases respectively, with 24 bases between them. From germline, CDR1 is DFQATT and CDR2 SNEGSKA (reference sequence). Here the CDR3 reads CSARDSVWRQTRFEQYF. As DNA, the CDR3 is TGCAGTGCTAGAGATTCTGTTTGGCGACAGACACGTTTCGAGCAGTACTTC.

The CDR3 DNA reads as TGCAGTGCTACATGGGGTGAGCAGTTCTTC. This translates into CSATWGEQFF. The V and J genes are TRBV20-1 and TRBJ2-1; D is ambiguous. CDR1 is DFQATT, CDR2 SNEGSKA, per germline (reference sequence). CDR3 length: 10 amino acids. Trimming took 4 bases from V and 9 from J, leaving 7 bases between them.

The rearrangement joins TRBV29-1 to TRBJ1-2; maybe TRBD1 (6 bases). The CDR3 runs 15 residues. The ends were cut back, 0 bases at V and 4 bases at J, with 15 bases in the middle. Germline lookup yields CDR1 SQVTM and CDR2 ANQGSEA. The CDR3 nucleotides read TGCAGCGTTGAAGATGGGTTACAGGGCACCTATGGCTACACCTTC. This encodes CSVEDGLQGTYGYTF.

The rearrangement joins TRBV21-1 to TRBJ1-3. TRBV21-1 is a documented pseudogene. CDR3 length: 14 amino acids. The DNA for the CDR3 is TGTGCCAGCAGCCTAAGGAGCTCTGGAAACACCATATATTTT. Translation gives CASSLRSSGNTIYF.

In this sample, this clonotype turned up a few times. J is TRBJ2-5 and V is TRBV12-3 or TRBV12-4; TRBD2 agrees at 8 bases. V shed 6 bases and J 5 bases; nucleotides not matched to a gene: 14. The CDR3 sequence is 16 residues long. CDR3 nucleotide sequence: TGTGCCAGCAGCCGGGGGGGCAGCATCCTGGAGGAGACCCAGTACTTC. As protein: CASSRGGSILEETQYF.

This clonotype turned up a few times. CDR3 sequence reads: CASSKEGTGRTYGYTF. CDR3 in DNA: TGTGCCAGCAGCAAAGAGGGGACAGGGCGCACCTATGGCTACACCTTC. V gene TRBV21-1 combines with J gene TRBJ1-2; TRBD1 is the table's D call, not checked against the DNA. TRBV21-1 is a known pseudogene. The CDR3 has 16 residues.

As for this clonotype: The conserved phenylalanine or tryptophan is not found at the CDR3 terminus, so this likely reflects a read error. The chain couples TRBV5-1 to TRBJ1-2, with D maybe TRBD1 (5 bases). The germline gives CDR1 SGHRS, CDR2 YFSETQ. The CDR3 contains 13 residues. The DNA of the CDR3 is TGTGCCAGCAGCTTGGGGACTCGGATGGGCTACACCATC. Encoded protein: CASSLGTRMGYTI.

The genes are TRBV28 and TRBJ2-5; 13 nucleotides agree with TRBD2. J gave up 1 base and V 7 bases, and 21 bases lay outside the gene matches. The CDR3 has 21 residues. The V gene's germline CDR1 is MDHEN and CDR2 SYDVKM. The CDR3 coding sequence is TGTGCCAGCAACCTTGGTCTCGGGGGACTAGCGGGACCGGGGGTCCAAGAGACCCAGTACTTC. It specifies CASNLGLGGLAGPGVQETQYF. The whole variable domain, remainder taken from reference TRBV28 and TRBJ2-5, is DVKVTQSSRYLVKRTGEKVFLECVQDMDHENMFWYRQDPGLGLRLIYFSYDVKMKEKGDIPEGYSVSREKKERFSLILESASTNQTSMYLCASNLGLGGLAGPGVQETQYFGPGTRLLVL.

The chain recombines TRBV6-5 with TRBJ1-4; D is possibly TRBD1 (5 bases). The V gene's germline CDR1 is MNHEY and CDR2 SVGAGI. The CDR3 totals 20 residues. Trimming pared 0 bases from V and 0 bases from J, leaving 20 bases between. The chain's CDR3 is CASSYSMVGGTLATNEKLFF. In nucleotides, the CDR3 is TGTGCCAGCAGTTACTCCATGGTCGGCGGGACCCTTGCAACTAATGAAAAACTGTTTTTT.

The V and J genes are TRBV20-1 and TRBJ2-3; TRBD2 aligns across 11 bases. V lost 3 bases to trimming and J lost 7 bases; unmatched junction nucleotides: 12. This CDR3 spans 16 amino acids. The germline V gene has CDR1 DFQATT and CDR2 SNEGSKA (reference sequence). The CDR3 loop is CSASQLRASGRYTQYF. The CDR3 region has the DNA TGCAGTGCTAGCCAACTGAGGGCTAGCGGGAGGTATACGCAGTATTTT.